These 20 T cell receptor beta chains share one sample of origin, sequenced in a study of T cell changes during pregnancy in multiple sclerosis. TCRdb's table, derived via immunoSEQ multiplex PCR, lists solely in-frame clones and lacks some. The repertoire has about 100,000 clones, 90% of them found once; the top ten carry roughly 0.79%. Sample: peripheral blood, taken in the second trimester of pregnancy. The receptors come from a female donor in good health, enrolled as a control in a pregnancy study.

The J gene is TRBJ1-3, the V gene TRBV5-1; D possibly corresponds to TRBD1 (5 bases). The CDR3 is 15 residues long. Trimming removed 0 bases at V and 4 bases at J, with 11 bases between. The germline V gene encodes CDR1 SGHRS and CDR2 YFSETQ. This chain's CDR3 is CASSLDGALGNTIYF. The CDR3 DNA sequence: TGCGCCAGCAGCTTGGATGGGGCGCTAGGAAACACCATATATTTT.

The rearrangement joins TRBV9 to TRBJ1-2; 10 bases align to TRBD1. This CDR3 is 15 amino acids long. The V gene end was trimmed by 3 bases and the J gene end by 4 bases; junction bases not matched to a gene: 6. The V gene's germline CDR1 is SGDLS and CDR2 YYNGEE. The CDR3 sequence: CASSAQTGGSYGYTF. For the CDR3, the DNA is TGTGCCAGCAGCGCCCAGACAGGGGGCAGCTATGGCTACACCTTC.

The genes are TRBV28 and TRBJ1-2, with D maybe TRBD1 (5 bases). CDR1 is MDHEN, CDR2 SYDVKM, per germline. Trimming removed 6 bases at V and 8 bases at J, with 16 bases between. The CDR3 is 13 amino acids. For the CDR3, the DNA is TGTGCCAGCAGGCTTCTTTCAGGGTACGGCTACACCTTC. Its translation: CASRLLSGYGYTF.

V and J are TRBV13 and TRBJ1-2, with 7 positions matching TRBD1. Trimming at V came to 5 bases and at J to 4 bases, leaving 7 bases not matched to a gene. CDR3 length: 14 residues. Germline lookup yields CDR1 PRHDT and CDR2 FYEKMQ (reference sequence). CDR3 in amino acids: CASSDRGGSYGYTF. Here the CDR3 DNA reads TGTGCCAGCAGCGATCGAGGGGGCAGCTATGGCTACACCTTC.

V gene TRBV2 combines with J gene TRBJ1-1; possible D gene TRBD1, 5 bases. V gave up 7 bases and J gave up 4 bases, with 13 bases separating them. CDR3 length: 13 amino acids. CDR1 and CDR2 from the germline V gene are SNHLY and FYNNEI. The CDR3 nucleotides read TGTGCCAGCAACCAGCGGGGGATCACTGAAGCTTTCTTT. This codes for CASNQRGITEAFF.

This rearrangement joins TRBV2 to TRBJ2-5; TRBD2 might be the D (5 bases). Germline V gene data show CDR1 as SNHLY and CDR2 as FYNNEI. The CDR3 totals 16 residues. V gave up 3 bases and J gave up 1 base, with 15 bases separating them. The CDR3 here is CASSEVFGGTQETQYF. The CDR3 DNA reads TGTGCCAGCAGTGAGGTTTTCGGAGGTACCCAAGAGACCCAGTACTTC.

This chain joins TRBV27 and TRBJ2-5; 7 bases map to TRBD1. This CDR3 is 15 amino acids long. Per germline, CDR1 MNHEY and CDR2 SMNVEV (reference sequence). The junction had 8 bases not matched to a gene; V was cut back by 0 bases and J by 7 bases. CDR3 nucleotide sequence: TGTGCCAGCAGTTTATCGGCAGGGGGATTCGGGACCCAGTACTTC. This translates into CASSLSAGGFGTQYF.

This clone was observed once. The chain uses TRBV7-9 and TRBJ2-7, with 9 bases matching TRBD1. Germline CDR1 is SEHNR and CDR2 is FQNEAQ (reference sequence). V shed 6 bases and J 11 bases; nucleotides not matched to a gene: 8. The CDR3 sequence is 12 residues long. CDR3 sequence reads: CASRSTGDREYF. The CDR3 DNA is TGTGCCAGCAGATCGACCGGGGACAGGGAGTACTTC.

The DNA for the CDR3 is TGTGCCAGCAGGAGGCGCGCGGGGGGCTACACCTTC. It specifies CASRRRAGGYTF. The chain combines TRBV2 with TRBJ1-2; no definite D call. The CDR3 has 12 amino acids. From germline, CDR1 is SNHLY and CDR2 FYNNEI. Trimming removed 6 bases at V and 8 bases at J, with 13 bases between.

This clone was observed a single time. CDR3 coding DNA: TGTGCCAGCTCACCACCGAACACAATACAGACGAACACTGAAGCTTTCTTT. Protein sequence: CASSPPNTIQTNTEAFF. The chain carries TRBV18 and TRBJ1-1; D is uncertain. This CDR3 contains 17 residues. Trimming removed 0 bases from V and 1 base from J, with 15 bases in between. Germline CDR1 reads KGHSH; CDR2 reads LQKENI.

The V gene is TRBV30, the J gene TRBJ1-1; 9 nucleotides line up with TRBD1. CDR1 and CDR2 (germline): GTSNPN, SVGIG (reference sequence). The V segment lost 0 bases and the J segment 6 bases; nucleotides outside the gene matches: 2. The CDR3 extends over 13 amino acids. CDR3 bases: TGTGCCTGGAGTGTAGGGGACAGGGCTGAAGCTTTCTTT. Amino acid sequence: CAWSVGDRAEAFF.

The V gene is TRBV6-5, the J gene TRBJ2-7, with D tentatively TRBD2 (5 bases). Trimming stripped 8 bases from V and 3 bases from J, with 17 bases between. The V gene's germline CDR1 is MNHEY and CDR2 SVGAGI. This CDR3 is built from 14 residues. The CDR3 DNA is TGTGCCAGCCAATCCAGAGGGCCGGGCTACGAGCAGTACTTC. Its translation: CASQSRGPGYEQYF.

The rearrangement uses TRBV5-1 and TRBJ1-2, with 7 positions matching TRBD1. The length of the CDR3 is 13 residues. Germline-derived CDR1 and CDR2 are SGHRS and YFSETQ. V was pared by 7 bases and J by 7 bases, with 10 bases of the junction left unmatched. This chain's CDR3 is CASGITGAGGYTF. The CDR3 DNA follows: TGCGCCAGCGGCATAACAGGGGCCGGTGGCTACACCTTC.

This clone was seen just once. The CDR3 bases are TGTGCCAGCAGTCCGAGGACAGGATACTCCTATAATTCACCCCTCCACTTT. This codes for CASSPRTGYSYNSPLHF. V usage is TRBV25-1 and J usage is TRBJ1-6, with 7 bases matching TRBD1. Germline V gene sequence: CDR1 MGHDK, CDR2 SYGVNS. The V gene end was trimmed by 5 bases and the J gene end by 0 bases; junction bases not matched to a gene: 7. The CDR3 runs 17 residues.

The genes are TRBV19 and TRBJ1-2, with TRBD1 matching over 9 bases. Germline loops: CDR1 LNHDA, CDR2 SQIVND (reference sequence). V lost 6 bases to trimming and J lost 8 bases; unmatched junction nucleotides: 10. The CDR3 runs 14 residues. CDR3 loop: CASSRDREAWGYTF. The DNA for the CDR3 is TGTGCCAGTAGCCGGGACAGGGAAGCTTGGGGCTACACCTTC.

The chain has TRBV7-9 and TRBJ1-1, with D possibly matching TRBD1 (5 bases). This CDR3 is 15 amino acids long. The germline gives CDR1 SEHNR, CDR2 FQNEAQ (reference sequence). The V end was cut by 5 bases, the J end by 6 bases, with 19 bases between. The CDR3 region is CASSARAGERPEAFF. In DNA form, the CDR3 reads TGTGCCAGCAGCGCAAGGGCGGGGGAGAGGCCTGAAGCTTTCTTT.

V gene TRBV4-1 combines with J gene TRBJ1-3, with D possibly TRBD1 on 6 matching bases. The V gene lost 4 bases and the J gene lost 0 bases, with 13 bases spanning the gap. Germline values: CDR1 MGHRA, CDR2 YSYEKL. The CDR3 sequence is 16 residues long. Written as DNA, the CDR3 is TGCGCCAGCAGCCTGGGAGCGGGGGCCTCTGGAAACACCATATATTTT. As protein: CASSLGAGASGNTIYF.

The chain has TRBV5-4 and TRBJ2-3, with a possible D match to TRBD1 (6 bases). V lost 0 bases and J 4 bases, leaving 15 bases between the germline ends. CDR1 SGHNT and CDR2 YYREEE come from the germline V gene (reference sequence). The CDR3 has 16 residues. For the CDR3, the DNA is TGTGCCAGCAGCTTGGGACAGGTGGCCCTCGCAGATACGCAGTATTTT. It is translated as CASSLGQVALADTQYF.

This chain joins TRBV5-4 and TRBJ1-1; 7 positions match TRBD1. The V segment lost 2 bases and the J segment 6 bases; nucleotides outside the gene matches: 10. Germline V CDR1 and CDR2: SGHNT, YYREEE (reference sequence). There are 15 residues in the CDR3. This CDR3 reads CASSFRQGTGAEAFF. CDR3 in DNA: TGTGCCAGCAGCTTTCGACAGGGTACCGGGGCTGAAGCTTTCTTT.

V usage is TRBV28 and J usage is TRBJ2-2; D remains ambiguous. The ends were cut back, 5 bases at V and 6 bases at J, with 16 bases in the middle. The CDR3 is 15 residues long. The germline V gene encodes CDR1 MDHEN and CDR2 SYDVKM. This chain's CDR3 is CASSLGVSGSGELFF. DNA of the CDR3: TGTGCCAGCAGTCTTGGTGTCTCAGGCTCCGGGGAGCTGTTTTTT.